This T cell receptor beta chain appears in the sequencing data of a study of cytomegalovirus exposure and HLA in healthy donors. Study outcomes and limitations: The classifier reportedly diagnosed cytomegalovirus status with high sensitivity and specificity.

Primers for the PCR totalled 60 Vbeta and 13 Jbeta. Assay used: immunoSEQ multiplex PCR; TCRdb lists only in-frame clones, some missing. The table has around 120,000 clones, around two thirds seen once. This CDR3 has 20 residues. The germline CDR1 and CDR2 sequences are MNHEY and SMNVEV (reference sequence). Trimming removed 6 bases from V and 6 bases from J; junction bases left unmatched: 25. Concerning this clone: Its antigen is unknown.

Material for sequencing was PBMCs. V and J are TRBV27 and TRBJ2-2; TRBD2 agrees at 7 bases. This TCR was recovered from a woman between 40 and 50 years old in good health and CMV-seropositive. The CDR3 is CASSQPPRIVGEGPAGELFF. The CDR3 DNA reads TGTGCCAGCAGCCAACCCCCACGAATAGTGGGGGAGGGCCCGGCCGGGGAGCTGTTTTTT.